Presented here are 5 T cell receptor beta chains from one specimen sequenced in a study of CD8 T cells in ankylosing spondylitis. Study conclusions and caveats: Blood of patients with ankylosing spondylitis appeared to be characterized by a TCR beta motif of roughly eight highly homologous variants.

Their antigens are not known. TCRdb used MiXCR to reprocess the 5' RACE reads, holding one entry per CDR3 protein. This sample has about 210,000 distinct CDR3 sequences; around 7.9% occur once, and the top ten carry about 14%. The sample taken for sequencing was blood, either unsorted or a sorted T cell fraction (not recorded which). The source is a male donor with ankylosing spondylitis.

The chain carries TRBV10-3 and TRBJ2-1; D unclear. There are 12 residues in the CDR3. CDR1 and CDR2 from the germline V gene are ENHRY and SYGVKD. V dropped 0 bases and J dropped 10 bases, with 7 bases sitting between them. The CDR3 region is CAISESRVEQFF. The CDR3 DNA sequence: TGTGCCATCAGTGAGTCCCGGGTCGAGCAGTTCTTC.

This clonotype was detected ten times or more. The chain uses TRBV5-1 and TRBJ1-1; TRBD1 agrees at 8 bases. Per the germline V gene, CDR1 is SGHRS and CDR2 is YFSETQ. Trimming took 3 bases from V and 0 from J; bases not matched to a gene: 7. CDR3 length: 16 amino acids. The CDR3 nucleotides read TGCGCCAGCAGCTCGTTACAGGGGGGGATGAACACTGAAGCTTTCTTT. Translation: CASSSLQGGMNTEAFF.

This clonotype was found a few times. The gene calls are TRBV7-3 and TRBJ2-2; D possibly matches TRBD1 or TRBD2 (5 bases each). There are 17 residues in the CDR3. Germline V gene data show CDR1 as SGHTA and CDR2 as FQGTGA. Deletions cut 5 bases from V and 3 bases from J, with 19 bases between. This CDR3 is CASSPPRVGTHTGELFF. The CDR3 coding sequence is TGTGCCAGCAGCCCTCCCCGGGTAGGGACCCACACCGGGGAGCTGTTTTTT. The full variable domain, with the rest looked up from reference TRBV7-3 and TRBJ2-2, is GAGVSQTPSNKVTEKGKYVELRCDPISGHTALYWYRQSLGQGPEFLIYFQGTGAADDSGLPNDRFFAVRPEGSVSTLKIQRTERGDSAVYLCASSPPRVGTHTGELFFGEGSRLTVL.

This clonotype was detected only a few times. V gene TRBV14 combines with J gene TRBJ2-6, with 8 bases fitting TRBD2. The CDR3 covers 23 residues. V gave up 5 bases and J gave up 0 bases; unmatched junction bases: 24. Germline V gene lookup returns CDR1 SGHDN and CDR2 FVKESK. The chain's CDR3 is CASSIHTYGFGRGPNSGANVLTF. The CDR3 DNA follows: TGTGCCAGCAGCATACACACGTACGGATTCGGGAGGGGACCCAACTCTGGGGCCAACGTCCTGACTTTC.

This clonotype showed up just a few times. This chain joins TRBV28 and TRBJ2-5; D not certain. Germline V lookup: CDR1 MDHEN, CDR2 SYDVKM. The V gene lost 5 bases and the J gene lost 5 bases, with 18 bases spanning the gap. This CDR3 comprises 15 residues. The CDR3 here is CASSPLLEDLETQYF. The CDR3 DNA reads as TGTGCCAGCAGTCCCCTCCTAGAGGATCTGGAGACCCAGTACTTC.